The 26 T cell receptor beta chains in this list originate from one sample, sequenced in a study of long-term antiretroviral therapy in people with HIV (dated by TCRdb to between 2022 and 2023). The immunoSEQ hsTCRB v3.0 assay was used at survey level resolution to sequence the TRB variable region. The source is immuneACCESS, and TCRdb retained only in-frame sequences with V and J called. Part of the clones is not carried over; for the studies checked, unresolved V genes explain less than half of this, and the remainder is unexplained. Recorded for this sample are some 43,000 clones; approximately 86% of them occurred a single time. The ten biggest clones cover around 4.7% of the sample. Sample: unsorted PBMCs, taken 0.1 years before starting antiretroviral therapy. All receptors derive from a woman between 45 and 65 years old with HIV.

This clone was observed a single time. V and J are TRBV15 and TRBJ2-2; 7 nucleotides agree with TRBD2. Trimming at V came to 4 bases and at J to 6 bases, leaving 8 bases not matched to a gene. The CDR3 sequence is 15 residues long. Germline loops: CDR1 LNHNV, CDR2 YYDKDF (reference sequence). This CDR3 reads CATSTRTSLAGELFF. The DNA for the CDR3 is TGTGCCACCAGCACCCGGACTAGTCTGGCCGGGGAGCTGTTTTTT. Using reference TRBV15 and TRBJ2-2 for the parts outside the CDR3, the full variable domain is DAMVIQNPRYQVTQFGKPVTLSCSQTLNHNVMYWYQQKSSQAPKLLFHYYDKDFNNEADTPDNFQSRRPNTSFCFLDIRSPGLGDTAMYLCATSTRTSLAGELFFGEGSRLTVL.

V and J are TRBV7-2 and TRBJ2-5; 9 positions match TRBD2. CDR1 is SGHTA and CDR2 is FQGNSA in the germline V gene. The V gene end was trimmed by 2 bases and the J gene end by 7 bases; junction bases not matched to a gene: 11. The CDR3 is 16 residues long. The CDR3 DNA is TGTGCCAGCAGCTTATGGGGGACTAGCAGCTCAGGGACCCAGTACTTC. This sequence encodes CASSLWGTSSSGTQYF.

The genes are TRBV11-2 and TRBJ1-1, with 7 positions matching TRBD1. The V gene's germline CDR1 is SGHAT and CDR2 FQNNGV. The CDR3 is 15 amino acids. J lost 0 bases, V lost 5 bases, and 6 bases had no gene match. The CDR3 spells CASSPSTGLNTEAFF. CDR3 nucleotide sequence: TGTGCCAGCAGCCCGTCGACAGGGTTGAACACTGAAGCTTTCTTT.

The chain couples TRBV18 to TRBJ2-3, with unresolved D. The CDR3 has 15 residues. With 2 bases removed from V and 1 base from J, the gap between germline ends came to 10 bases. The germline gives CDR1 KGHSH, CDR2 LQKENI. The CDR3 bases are TGTGCCAGCTCACCAAGAGTACCTGGCACAGATACGCAGTATTTT. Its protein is CASSPRVPGTDTQYF.

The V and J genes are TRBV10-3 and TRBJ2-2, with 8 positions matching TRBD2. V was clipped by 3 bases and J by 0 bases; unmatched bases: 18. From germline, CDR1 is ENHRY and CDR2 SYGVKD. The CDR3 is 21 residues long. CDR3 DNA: TGTGCCATCAGTGATCTACGGGGGGGACTAGACTTATTTTCGAACACCGGGGAGCTGTTTTTT. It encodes CAISDLRGGLDLFSNTGELFF.

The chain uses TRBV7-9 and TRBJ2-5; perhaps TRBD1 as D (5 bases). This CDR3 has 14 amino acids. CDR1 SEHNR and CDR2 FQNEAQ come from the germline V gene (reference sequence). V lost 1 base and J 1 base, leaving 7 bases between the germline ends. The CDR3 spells CASSLVGPQETQYF. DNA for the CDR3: TGTGCCAGCAGCTTAGTGGGGCCCCAAGAGACCCAGTACTTC.

The CDR3 DNA is TGTGCCAGCAGCGCCGAAGCCGGGGGGAGCACAGATACGCAGTATTTT. Protein: CASSAEAGGSTDTQYF. V is TRBV6-4 and J is TRBJ2-3; TRBD2 aligns across 7 bases. Trimming took 6 bases from V and 0 from J; bases not matched to a gene: 9. CDR3 length: 16 residues. From germline, CDR1 is MRHNA and CDR2 SNTAGT.

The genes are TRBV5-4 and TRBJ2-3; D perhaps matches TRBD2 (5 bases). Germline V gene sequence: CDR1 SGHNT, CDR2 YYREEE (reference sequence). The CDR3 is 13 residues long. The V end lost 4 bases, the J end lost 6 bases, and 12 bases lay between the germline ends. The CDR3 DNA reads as TGTGCCAGCAGCCGGGAACCGTGGGATACGCAGTATTTT. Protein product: CASSREPWDTQYF.

DNA for the CDR3: TGTGCCAGCACCTCACTCCCCGCAGGGCACAATGAGCAGTTCTTC. Amino acids: CASTSLPAGHNEQFF. The chain carries TRBV27 and TRBJ2-1, with a tentative D call TRBD1 (5 bases). Germline V CDR1 and CDR2: MNHEY, SMNVEV (reference sequence). Trimming left V 7 bases short and J 5 bases short, with 18 bases between. The CDR3 loop spans 15 amino acids.

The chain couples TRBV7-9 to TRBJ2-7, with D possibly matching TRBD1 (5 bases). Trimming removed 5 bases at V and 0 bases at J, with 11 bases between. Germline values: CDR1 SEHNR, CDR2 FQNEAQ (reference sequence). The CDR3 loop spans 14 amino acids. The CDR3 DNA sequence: TGTGCCAGCAGCATTACAGGTATCTCCTACGAGCAGTACTTC. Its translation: CASSITGISYEQYF.

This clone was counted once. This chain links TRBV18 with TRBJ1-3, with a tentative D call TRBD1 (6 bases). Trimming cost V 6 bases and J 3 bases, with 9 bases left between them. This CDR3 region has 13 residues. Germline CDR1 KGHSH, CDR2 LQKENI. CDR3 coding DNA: TGTGCCAGCTCCACAGGGATTGGAAACACCATATATTTT. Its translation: CASSTGIGNTIYF.

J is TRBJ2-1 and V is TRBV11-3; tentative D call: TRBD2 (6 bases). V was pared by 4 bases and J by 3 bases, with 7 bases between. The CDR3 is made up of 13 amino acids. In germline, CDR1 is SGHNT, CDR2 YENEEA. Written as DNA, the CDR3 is TGTGCCAGCAGCTCGGGAGTCTACAATGAGCAGTTCTTC. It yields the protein CASSSGVYNEQFF.

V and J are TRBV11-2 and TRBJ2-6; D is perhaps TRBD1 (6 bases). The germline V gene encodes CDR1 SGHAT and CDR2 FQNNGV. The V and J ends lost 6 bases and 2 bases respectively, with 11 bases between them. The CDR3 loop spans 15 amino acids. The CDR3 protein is CASRPNRAGANVLTF. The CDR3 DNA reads TGTGCCAGCAGACCTAACAGGGCTGGGGCCAACGTCCTGACTTTC.

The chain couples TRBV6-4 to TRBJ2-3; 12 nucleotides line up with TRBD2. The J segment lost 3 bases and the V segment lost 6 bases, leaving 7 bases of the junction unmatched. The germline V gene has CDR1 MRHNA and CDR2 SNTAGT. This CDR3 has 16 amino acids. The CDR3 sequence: CASSDTGTSGTDTQYF. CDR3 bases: TGTGCCAGCAGCGATACAGGGACTAGCGGGACAGATACGCAGTATTTT.

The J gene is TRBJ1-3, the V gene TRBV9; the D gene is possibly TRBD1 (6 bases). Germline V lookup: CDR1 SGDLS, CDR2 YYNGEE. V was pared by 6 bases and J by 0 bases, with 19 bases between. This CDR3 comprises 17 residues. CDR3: CASTLGGRGSSGNTIYF. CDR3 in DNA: TGTGCCAGCACCCTGGGGGGCAGGGGATCCTCTGGAAACACCATATATTTT.

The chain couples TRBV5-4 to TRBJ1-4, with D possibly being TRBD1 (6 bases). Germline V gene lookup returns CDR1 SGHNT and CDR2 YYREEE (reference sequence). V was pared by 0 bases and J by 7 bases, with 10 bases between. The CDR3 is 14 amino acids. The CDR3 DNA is TGTGCCAGCAGCTTGGGGGGGCGGAGTGAAAAACTGTTTTTT. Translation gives CASSLGGRSEKLFF. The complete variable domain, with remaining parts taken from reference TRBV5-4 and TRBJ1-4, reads ETGVTQSPTHLIKTRGQQVTLRCSSQSGHNTVSWYQQALGQGPQFIFQYYREEENGRGNFPPRFSGLQFPNYSSELNVNALELDDSALYLCASSLGGRSEKLFFGSGTQLSVL.

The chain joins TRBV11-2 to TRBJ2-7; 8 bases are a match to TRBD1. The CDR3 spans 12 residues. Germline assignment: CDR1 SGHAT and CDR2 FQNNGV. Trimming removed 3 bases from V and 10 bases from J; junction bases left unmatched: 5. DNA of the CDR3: TGTGCCAGCAGCTTCCTCAGGGGGCCCCAGTACTTC. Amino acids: CASSFLRGPQYF.

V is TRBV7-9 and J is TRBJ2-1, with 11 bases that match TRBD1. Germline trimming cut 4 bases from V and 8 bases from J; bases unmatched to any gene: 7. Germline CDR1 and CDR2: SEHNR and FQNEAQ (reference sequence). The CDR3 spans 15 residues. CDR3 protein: CASSSGQGAFDEQFF. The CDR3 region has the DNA TGTGCCAGCAGCTCCGGACAGGGGGCATTTGATGAGCAGTTCTTC.

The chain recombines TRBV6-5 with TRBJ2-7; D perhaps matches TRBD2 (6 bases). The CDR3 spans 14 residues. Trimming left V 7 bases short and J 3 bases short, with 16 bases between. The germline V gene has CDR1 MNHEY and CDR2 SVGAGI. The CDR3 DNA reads TGTGCCAGCACCCCAGGGAGGAAGAACTACGAGCAGTACTTC. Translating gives CASTPGRKNYEQYF.

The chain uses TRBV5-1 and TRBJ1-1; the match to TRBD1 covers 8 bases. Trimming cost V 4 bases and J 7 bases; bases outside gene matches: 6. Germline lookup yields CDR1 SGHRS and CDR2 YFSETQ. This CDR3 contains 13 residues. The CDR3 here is CASSQGAIDEAFF. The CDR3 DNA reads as TGCGCCAGCAGCCAGGGGGCGATCGATGAAGCTTTCTTT.

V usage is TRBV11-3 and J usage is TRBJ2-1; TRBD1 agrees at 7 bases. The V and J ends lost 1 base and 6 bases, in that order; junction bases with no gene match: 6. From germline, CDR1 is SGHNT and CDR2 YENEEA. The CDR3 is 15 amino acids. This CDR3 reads CASSLAPTGANEQFF. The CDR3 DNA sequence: TGTGCCAGCAGCTTAGCACCTACAGGGGCCAATGAGCAGTTCTTC.

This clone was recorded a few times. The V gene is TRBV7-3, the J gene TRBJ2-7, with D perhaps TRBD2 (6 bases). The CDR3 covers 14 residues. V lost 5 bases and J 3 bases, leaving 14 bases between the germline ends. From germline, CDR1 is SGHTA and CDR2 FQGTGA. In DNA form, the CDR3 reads TGTGCCAGCAGCCCCCGCTCGACTAGCTACGAGCAGTACTTC. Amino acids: CASSPRSTSYEQYF.

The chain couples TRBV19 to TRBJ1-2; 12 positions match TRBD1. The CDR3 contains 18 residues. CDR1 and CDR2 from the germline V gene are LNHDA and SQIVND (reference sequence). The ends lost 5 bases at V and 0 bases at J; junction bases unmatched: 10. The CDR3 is CASSSRGTGGRANYGYTF. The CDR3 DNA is TGTGCCAGTAGTTCCCGCGGGACAGGGGGCAGGGCTAACTATGGCTACACCTTC. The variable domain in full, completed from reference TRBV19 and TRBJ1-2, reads DGGITQSPKYLFRKEGQNVTLSCEQNLNHDAMYWYRQDPGQGLRLIYYSQIVNDFQKGDIAEGYSVSREKKESFPLTVTSAQKNPTAFYLCASSSRGTGGRANYGYTFGSGTRLTVV.

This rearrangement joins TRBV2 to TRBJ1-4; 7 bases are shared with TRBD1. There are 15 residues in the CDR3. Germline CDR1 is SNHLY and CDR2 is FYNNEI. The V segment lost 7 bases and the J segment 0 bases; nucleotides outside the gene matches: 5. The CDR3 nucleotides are TGTGCCAGCAAGGACAGGAAAGCAACTAATGAAAAACTGTTTTTT. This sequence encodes CASKDRKATNEKLFF.

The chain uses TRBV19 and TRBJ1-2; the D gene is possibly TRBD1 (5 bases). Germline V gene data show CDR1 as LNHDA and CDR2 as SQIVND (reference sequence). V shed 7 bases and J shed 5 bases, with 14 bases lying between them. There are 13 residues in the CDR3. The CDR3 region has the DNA TGTGCCAGTACCCGGGACTTTAGGTATGGCTACACCTTC. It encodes CASTRDFRYGYTF.

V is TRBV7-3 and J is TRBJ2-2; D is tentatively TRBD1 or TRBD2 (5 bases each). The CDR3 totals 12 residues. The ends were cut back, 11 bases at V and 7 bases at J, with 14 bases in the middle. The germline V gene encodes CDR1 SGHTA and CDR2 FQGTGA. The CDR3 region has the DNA TGTGCCGGCGGTGGGGGTATCGGGGAGCTGTTTTTT. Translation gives CAGGGGIGELFF.